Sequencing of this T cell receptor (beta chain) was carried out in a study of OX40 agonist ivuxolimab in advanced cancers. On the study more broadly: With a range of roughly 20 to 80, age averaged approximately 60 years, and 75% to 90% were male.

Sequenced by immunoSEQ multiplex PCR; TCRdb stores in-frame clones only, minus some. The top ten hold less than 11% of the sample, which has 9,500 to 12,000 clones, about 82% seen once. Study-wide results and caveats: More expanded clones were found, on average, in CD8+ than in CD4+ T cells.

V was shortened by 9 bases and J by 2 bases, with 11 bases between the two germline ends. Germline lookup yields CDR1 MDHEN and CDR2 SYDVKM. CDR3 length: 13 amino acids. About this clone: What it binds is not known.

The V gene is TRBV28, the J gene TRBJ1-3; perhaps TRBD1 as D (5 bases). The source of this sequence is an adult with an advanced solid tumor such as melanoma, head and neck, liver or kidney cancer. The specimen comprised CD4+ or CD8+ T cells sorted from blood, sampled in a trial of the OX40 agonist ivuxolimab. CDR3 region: CASLQGTGNTIYF. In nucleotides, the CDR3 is TGTGCCAGTCTCCAGGGTACTGGAAACACCATATATTTT.